The entry below gives a single T cell receptor beta chain sequence along with its context. One Seattle source followed patients from active infection through their disease course. Method: immunoSEQ multiplex PCR; TCRdb's copy keeps in-frame clones and lacks some. The sample consists of under 550,000 clones, 70% to 90% of them appearing once. This CDR3 is built from 19 residues. Looked up from germline, CDR1 is SGHNT and CDR2 is YENEEA. J lost 0 bases, V lost 5 bases, and 12 bases had no gene match. The source of the sample is a study of blood T cell repertoires in COVID-19. Study-wide background: T cells, B-cell-depleted T cells, or PBMCs supplied cDNA or gDNA.

This TCR was recovered from a man younger than 35 with COVID-19, enrolled during active disease. This sequence joins TRBV11-3 and TRBJ2-3; 12 bases line up with TRBD2. Sequencing input: peripheral blood. As DNA, the CDR3 is TGTGCCAGCAGCCCCTGGGAGACTAGCGGGAGTCTGAGCACAGATACGCAGTATTTT. Translated, it gives CASSPWETSGSLSTDTQYF. Full variable domain (outside the CDR3, taken from reference TRBV11-3 and TRBJ2-3): EAGVVQSPRYKIIEKKQPVAFWCNPISGHNTLYWYLQNLGQGPELLIRYENEEAVDDSQLPKDRFSAERLKGVDSTLKIQPAELGDSAVYLCASSPWETSGSLSTDTQYFGPGTRLTVL.